This T cell receptor (beta chain) was sequenced for a study of shared clonotypes between healthy human individuals. Genomic DNA from each subset was divided evenly over several immunoSEQ plates. Sequenced by immunoSEQ multiplex PCR; TCRdb stores in-frame clones only, minus some. This sample yields fewer than 1.6 million clones, of which less than 99% are seen a single time; approximately 0.4% belongs to the top ten. Within Nashville, Tennessee resided all donors, each a Caucasian adult. A split of CD4+ cells into CD45RA+ naive and CD45RA-negative memory subsets was performed. Trimming took 6 bases from V and 0 from J; bases not matched to a gene: 7. Germline CDR1 reads LNHDA; CDR2 reads SQIVND (reference sequence). The CDR3 spans 15 residues.

The rearrangement links TRBV19 to TRBJ2-7, with 8 bases aligning to TRBD2. Sequenced input: naive CD4+ T cells sorted from blood. Subset defined: CD45RA+ positively selected. This TCR derives from a man aged 25-45 years in good health. CDR3 sequence (DNA): TGTGCCAGTAGGATCAGTAGCGGGACCTCCTACGAGCAGTACTTC. It yields the protein CASRISSGTSYEQYF.